The 13 T cell receptor beta chains below were found in one sample sequenced in a study of T-cell memory formation after mild COVID-19. TCRdb re-called the 5' RACE reads through MiXCR, storing one row per CDR3 protein. The sample shows about 400,000 distinct CDR3 sequences, about a sixth of them seen only once. The sequenced material came from PBMCs or a T cell subset sorted from them (not recorded which). The receptors stem from a man in his late teens or twenties who had mild COVID-19 (a few samples of this study predate the infection). Cell type and time point are not known.

The J gene is TRBJ1-6, the V gene TRBV6-5, with 7 bases identical to TRBD1. The CDR3 sequence is 15 residues long. The ends lost 6 bases at V and 9 bases at J; junction bases unmatched: 11. Germline V gene sequence: CDR1 MNHEY, CDR2 SVGAGI. The CDR3 loop reads CASSYRGGSGSPLHF. As DNA, the CDR3 is TGTGCCAGCAGCTACAGGGGAGGATCGGGTTCACCCCTCCACTTT.

The V call is TRBV11-2, the J call TRBJ1-1, with 8 nucleotides matching TRBD1. With 1 base clipped from V and 1 base from J, the junction kept 5 bases outside the gene matches. In germline, CDR1 is SGHAT, CDR2 FQNNGV. CDR3 length: 16 residues. The CDR3 here is CASSLGGQAPNTEAFF. CDR3 nucleotide sequence: TGTGCCAGCAGCTTAGGGGGACAGGCCCCGAACACTGAAGCTTTCTTT.

The chain recombines TRBV7-2 with TRBJ2-5; D perhaps matches TRBD2 (7 bases). The CDR3 is made up of 15 amino acids. The V and J ends lost 6 bases and 5 bases respectively, with 19 bases between them. Germline loops: CDR1 SGHTA, CDR2 FQGNSA. DNA for the CDR3: TGTGCCAGCAGAAGTCGAGGGGGGGGGCTGGAGACCCAGTACTTC. Protein: CASRSRGGGLETQYF.

This clonotype was found a few times. V usage is TRBV10-3 and J usage is TRBJ2-7, with 9 bases identical to TRBD1. Germline trimming cut 3 bases from V and 3 bases from J; bases unmatched to any gene: 3. This CDR3 is 14 amino acids long. Germline lookup yields CDR1 ENHRY and CDR2 SYGVKD. The DNA for the CDR3 is TGTGCCATCAGTGACGGGACAGGGATCTACGAGCAGTACTTC. Translation gives CAISDGTGIYEQYF.

In its sample, this clonotype was seen a few times. V gene TRBV18 combines with J gene TRBJ1-1, with D tentatively TRBD1 (5 bases). The V end was cut by 5 bases, the J end by 8 bases, with 18 bases between. The length of the CDR3 is 14 residues. Germline CDR1 KGHSH, CDR2 LQKENI. For the CDR3, the DNA is TGTGCCAGCTCATCCACGCCTAGACAGTTAGAAGCTTTCTTT. Residues: CASSSTPRQLEAFF.

The chain links TRBV4-3 to TRBJ1-2; 7 nucleotides line up with TRBD1. Trimming took 0 bases from V and 8 from J; bases not matched to a gene: 6. Germline lookup yields CDR1 LGHNA and CDR2 YSLEER. The CDR3 is 14 residues long. The CDR3 loop reads CASSQDRGGLGYTF. The CDR3 nucleotides read TGCGCCAGCAGCCAAGATCGAGGGGGCCTCGGCTACACCTTC.

This clonotype turned up a few times. This rearrangement joins TRBV9 to TRBJ2-2, with D perhaps TRBD1 (5 bases). This CDR3 comprises 16 residues. The ends were cut back, 3 bases at V and 1 base at J, with 13 bases in the middle. Germline CDR1 reads SGDLS; CDR2 reads YYNGEE. CDR3 protein: CASSEDTGWNTGELFF. In nucleotides, the CDR3 is TGTGCCAGCAGCGAGGACACAGGATGGAACACCGGGGAGCTGTTTTTT.

This clonotype was seen a few times. This sequence joins TRBV7-3 and TRBJ2-3; a weak D match, TRBD2 (5 bases). Per the germline V gene, CDR1 is SGHTA and CDR2 is FQGTGA. This CDR3 comprises 14 residues. V was clipped by 2 bases and J by 6 bases, with 12 bases between them. CDR3 amino acids: CASSLLDSLDTQYF. CDR3 nucleotide sequence: TGTGCCAGCAGCTTATTGGACTCGTTGGATACGCAGTATTTT.

This clonotype has a handful of counts. The V gene is TRBV12-3 or TRBV12-4, the J gene TRBJ2-5, with D perhaps TRBD2 (5 bases). The ends were cut back, 7 bases at V and 2 bases at J, with 14 bases in the middle. The CDR3 spans 14 residues. The CDR3 bases are TGTGCCAGCATTATGACTGGCGGGCAAGAGACCCAGTACTTC. Translated: CASIMTGGQETQYF.

There are a few counts of this clonotype. V gene TRBV4-1 combines with J gene TRBJ2-5; weak D call: TRBD1 (6 bases). The ends were cut back, 4 bases at V and 5 bases at J, with 17 bases in the middle. Germline V gives CDR1 MGHRA, CDR2 YSYEKL. This CDR3 spans 15 amino acids. This chain's CDR3 is CASSRRDTEGETQYF. The CDR3, as DNA: TGCGCCAGCAGCCGACGGGACACTGAGGGGGAGACCCAGTACTTC.

Notes on this clonotype: A junction boundary mismatches the germline segment, possibly from a read error. This chain uses TRBV13 with TRBJ2-3; 12 bases agree with TRBD2. Germline values: CDR1 PRHDT, CDR2 FYEKMQ (reference sequence). The CDR3 runs 14 residues. CDR3 protein: CASSPSAVGLAGSF. In DNA form, the CDR3 reads TGTGCCAGCAGCCCCTCAGCGGTAGGACTAGCGGGGTCTTTT. Full variable domain (rest looked up from reference TRBV13 and TRBJ2-3): AAGVIQSPRHLIKEKRETATLKCYPIPRHDTVYWYQQGPGQDPQFLISFYEKMQSDKGSIPDRFSAQQFSDYHSELNMSSLELGDSALYFCASSPSAVGLAGSFGPGTRLTVL.

The J gene is TRBJ2-5, the V gene TRBV4-1; the D gene is possibly TRBD1 (6 bases). The CDR3 is 14 residues long. Trimming removed 4 bases from V and 1 base from J, with 10 bases in between. Germline CDR1 reads MGHRA; CDR2 reads YSYEKL. CDR3 sequence reads: CASSRQGRQETQYF. CDR3 sequence (DNA): TGCGCCAGCAGCCGGCAGGGGCGCCAAGAGACCCAGTACTTC.

This chain connects TRBV5-1 to TRBJ2-7; 12 bases agree with TRBD2. The CDR3 covers 16 residues. The V gene end was trimmed by 4 bases and the J gene end by 7 bases; junction bases not matched to a gene: 12. In germline, CDR1 is SGHRS, CDR2 YFSETQ. This chain's CDR3 is CASSRTLAGGPREQYF. The CDR3 DNA is TGCGCCAGCAGCCGGACCCTAGCGGGGGGGCCGCGGGAGCAGTACTTC.